The present entry profiles one TCR beta chain with its context. The antigen it binds to is not known. The record has no base qualities; no much larger clone is one base away. Measured from the cysteine to the phenylalanine, the CDR3 is 13 residues long. CDR3 DNA is the only sequence kept; it has 39 bases, read in frame from the first base. The trim is 2 bases for V and 4 bases for J, with a gap of 9 bases between the germline ends. CDR1 and CDR2, looked up from the germline V gene, are SGHAT and FQNNGV. This specimen belongs to a study of blood T cell repertoires in COVID-19 (dated by TCRdb to about 2020). For the wider study: Samples from collaborators originated in the United States, Italy and Spain and spanned both the acute and convalescent phases of COVID-19. Sample metadata almost always included a de-identified subject ID, COVID-19 status, age in years and sex. The dataset comprised deeply sampled blood TCRbeta repertoires from subjects exposed to, actively infected with, or recovered from COVID-19. The repertoires were made available in a free public database intended to serve as a resource for research on the immune response to SARS-CoV-2. Where HLA class I and class II types were available, the types were taken from metadata supplied by the sample provider, not from assay-based typing. The material from the prospective study consisted of cDNA or gDNA derived from T cells, B-cell-depleted T cells, or PBMCs. Samples were obtained from the ongoing ImmuneRACE study (first 160 participants) and from 1,200 or so subjects provided by 6 global collaborators.

Points the paper makes about the study in general: How much clinical and demographic metadata was included differed by source and by participant, and the metadata was provided uncurated.

The collaborating institutions used their own protocols to collect whole blood in K2EDTA tubes. For TCRbeta analysis, collaborators shipped samples in one of three forms: frozen whole blood, isolated PBMCs, or DNA extracted from either of those sample types. The immunoSEQ Assay, a bias-controlled multiplex PCR, was used to amplify TCRbeta CDR3 regions from genomic DNA. The paper's data handling went like this. Within the assay, amplification of reference gene primers was used to estimate how many nucleated cells each sample contained. To quantify the absolute abundance of each unique TCRbeta CDR3 rearrangement, sequence reads were collapsed and filtered. For each sample, productive Simpson clonality was calculated as the square root of Simpson's diversity index over productive rearrangements. TCRdb stores this immuneACCESS table with in-frame sequences only. Part of the clones is absent; in the studies checked, under half of the shortfall reflects unresolved V genes, and no reason is known for the rest. That table furnishes V, J and clone size, whereas the DNA furnished D and trimming. This sample holds some 43,000 clones; over 75% were observed only once. The ten largest make up more than 20% of the sample.

The sequenced sample was peripheral blood. This TCR came from a woman aged 60-70 years with acute or convalescent COVID-19. This chain joins TRBV11-2 to TRBJ2-7; the D gene lacks a confident call. The CDR3 amino acid sequence is: CASSLNIPYEQYF. The nucleotide sequence reads as follows: TGTGCCAGCAGCTTAAACATTCCGTACGAGCAGTACTTC.